A single sample is the source of the 6 T cell receptor beta chains below, sequenced in a study of OX40 agonist ivuxolimab in advanced cancers. The table came from immunoSEQ multiplex PCR; TCRdb's copy has only in-frame clones and leaves some out. The data show roughly 100,000 clones, 90% seen once. The source material was CD4+ or CD8+ T cells sorted from blood, sampled in a trial of the OX40 agonist ivuxolimab. These receptor sequences come from an adult with an advanced solid tumor such as melanoma, head and neck, liver or kidney cancer.

The chain recombines TRBV27 with TRBJ1-5; 7 bases match TRBD1. This CDR3 spans 13 amino acids. Unmatched junction bases numbered 5, after V lost 6 bases and J lost 6 bases. Germline V gives CDR1 MNHEY, CDR2 SMNVEV (reference sequence). In nucleotides, the CDR3 is TGTGCCAGCAGGAGACAGGGCGGTCAGCCCCAGCATTTT. This translates into CASRRQGGQPQHF.

This chain joins TRBV28 and TRBJ2-1, with D perhaps TRBD1 (5 bases). In germline, CDR1 is MDHEN, CDR2 SYDVKM. The CDR3 is 17 amino acids. V was pared by 0 bases and J by 5 bases, with 17 bases between. The CDR3 here is CASSLWSGYSGNNEQFF. CDR3 in DNA: TGTGCCAGCAGTTTATGGTCAGGGTACTCAGGGAACAATGAGCAGTTCTTC.

The J gene is TRBJ1-1, the V gene TRBV27, with D tentatively TRBD1 (5 bases). The V end was cut by 0 bases, the J end by 6 bases, with 11 bases between. CDR3 length: 14 residues. Germline-derived CDR1 and CDR2 are MNHEY and SMNVEV (reference sequence). In DNA form, the CDR3 reads TGTGCCAGCAGTTTATCCAGGGTAGTCGCTGAAGCTTTCTTT. Translation: CASSLSRVVAEAFF.

The CDR3 here is CASSLGGLAARNQETQYF. CDR3 DNA: TGCGCCAGCAGCTTGGGGGGACTAGCGGCCCGAAACCAAGAGACCCAGTACTTC. The gene calls are TRBV5-1 and TRBJ2-5; 11 bases are shared with TRBD2. Germline lookup yields CDR1 SGHRS and CDR2 YFSETQ. The CDR3 length is 18 residues. Trimming took 0 bases from V and 0 from J; bases not matched to a gene: 7.

This clone came up a few times. The chain employs TRBV11-2 and TRBJ1-2, with D possibly matching TRBD1 (5 bases). This CDR3 is built from 13 residues. Germline-derived CDR1 and CDR2 are SGHAT and FQNNGV. V lost 5 bases to trimming and J lost 6 bases, with 13 bases between them. CDR3 region: CASSPGWGNGYTF. The CDR3 DNA sequence: TGTGCCAGCAGCCCAGGGTGGGGTAATGGCTACACCTTC.

This sequence joins TRBV6-1 and TRBJ2-1; unclear D gene. Germline V gene lookup returns CDR1 MNHNS and CDR2 SASEGT. CDR3 length: 15 residues. V was trimmed by 2 bases and J by 0 bases, leaving 8 bases between them. The CDR3 loop is CASSESRSSYNEQFF. CDR3 nucleotide sequence: TGTGCCAGCAGTGAATCTAGGAGCTCCTACAATGAGCAGTTCTTC.